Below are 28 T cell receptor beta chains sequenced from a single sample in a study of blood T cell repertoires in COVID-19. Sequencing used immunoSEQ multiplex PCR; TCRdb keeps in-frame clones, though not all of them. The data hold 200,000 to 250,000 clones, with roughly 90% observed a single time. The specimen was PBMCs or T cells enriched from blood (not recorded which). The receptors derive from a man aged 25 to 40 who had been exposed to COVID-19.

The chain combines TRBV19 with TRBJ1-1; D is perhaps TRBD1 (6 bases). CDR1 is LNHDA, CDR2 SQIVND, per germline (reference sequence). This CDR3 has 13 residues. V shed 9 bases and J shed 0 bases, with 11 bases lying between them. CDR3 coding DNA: TGTGCCAGGAGAGACAGGCTGAACACTGAAGCTTTCTTT. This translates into CARRDRLNTEAFF.

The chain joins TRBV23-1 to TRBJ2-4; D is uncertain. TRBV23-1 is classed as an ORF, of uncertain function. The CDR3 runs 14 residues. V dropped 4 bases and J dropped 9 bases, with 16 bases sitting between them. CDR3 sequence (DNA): TGCGCCAGCAGTCCTGCCCCGCGGAAACTCATTCAGTACTTC. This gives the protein CASSPAPRKLIQYF.

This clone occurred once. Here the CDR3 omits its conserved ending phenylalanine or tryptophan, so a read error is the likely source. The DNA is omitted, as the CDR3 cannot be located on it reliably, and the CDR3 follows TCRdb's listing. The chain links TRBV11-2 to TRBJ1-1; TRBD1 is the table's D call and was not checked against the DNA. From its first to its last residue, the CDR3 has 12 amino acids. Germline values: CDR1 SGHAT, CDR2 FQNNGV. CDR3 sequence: CASSAPGQGLLY.

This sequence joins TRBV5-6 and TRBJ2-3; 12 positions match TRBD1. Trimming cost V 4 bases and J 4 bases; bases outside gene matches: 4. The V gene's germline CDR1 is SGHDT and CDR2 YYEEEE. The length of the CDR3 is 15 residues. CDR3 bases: TGTGCCAGCAGCCGTCGGGACAGGGGGCCAGATACGCAGTATTTT. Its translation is CASSRRDRGPDTQYF.

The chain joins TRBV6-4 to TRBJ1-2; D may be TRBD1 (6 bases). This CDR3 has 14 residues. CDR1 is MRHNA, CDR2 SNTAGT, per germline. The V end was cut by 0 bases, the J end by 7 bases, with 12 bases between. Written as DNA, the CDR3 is TGTGCCAGCAGTGACTCGGCAGGGGCGGGTGGCTACACCTTC. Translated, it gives CASSDSAGAGGYTF.

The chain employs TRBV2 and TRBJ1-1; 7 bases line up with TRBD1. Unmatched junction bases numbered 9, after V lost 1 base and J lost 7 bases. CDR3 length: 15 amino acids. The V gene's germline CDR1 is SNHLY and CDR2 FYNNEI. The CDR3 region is CASSEVAGGTGEAFF. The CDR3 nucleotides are TGTGCCAGCAGTGAAGTTGCAGGGGGTACTGGTGAAGCTTTCTTT.

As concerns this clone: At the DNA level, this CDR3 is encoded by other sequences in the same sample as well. The CDR3, as DNA: TGTGCCAGCAGTGAGACAGGAGTGAACACTGAAGCTTTCTTT. This gives the protein CASSETGVNTEAFF. This chain connects TRBV6-1 to TRBJ1-1, with D possibly being TRBD1 (6 bases). Trimming stripped 3 bases from V and 0 bases from J, with 8 bases between. Germline assignment: CDR1 MNHNS and CDR2 SASEGT. The CDR3 consists of 14 residues.

The CDR3 sequence is CASHKHTEAFF. The CDR3 DNA reads as TGTGCCAGCCACAAACATACTGAAGCTTTCTTT. This chain uses TRBV6-5 with TRBJ1-1; no definite D call. Deletions cut 8 bases from V and 5 bases from J, with 9 bases between. Germline V gene data show CDR1 as MNHEY and CDR2 as SVGAGI. The CDR3 has 11 amino acids.

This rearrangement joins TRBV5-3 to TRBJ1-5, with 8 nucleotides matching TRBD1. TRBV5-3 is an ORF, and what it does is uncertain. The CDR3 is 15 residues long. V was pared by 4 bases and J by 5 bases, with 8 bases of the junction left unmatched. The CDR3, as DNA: TGTGCCAGAAGCACCCCCGGGACAGGACATCAGCCCCAGCATTTT. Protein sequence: CARSTPGTGHQPQHF.

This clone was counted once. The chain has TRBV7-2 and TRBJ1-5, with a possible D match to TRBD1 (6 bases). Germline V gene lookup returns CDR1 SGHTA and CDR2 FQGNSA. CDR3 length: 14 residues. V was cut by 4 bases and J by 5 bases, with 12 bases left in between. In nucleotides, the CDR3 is TGTGCCAGCAGCTCCCCTACAGGGTATCAGCCCCAGCATTTT. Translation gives CASSSPTGYQPQHF. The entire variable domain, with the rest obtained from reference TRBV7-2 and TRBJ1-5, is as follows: GAGVSQSPSNKVTEKGKDVELRCDPISGHTALYWYRQSLGQGLEFLIYFQGNSAPDKSGLPSDRFSAERTGGSVSTLTIQRTQQEDSAVYLCASSSPTGYQPQHFGDGTRLSIL.

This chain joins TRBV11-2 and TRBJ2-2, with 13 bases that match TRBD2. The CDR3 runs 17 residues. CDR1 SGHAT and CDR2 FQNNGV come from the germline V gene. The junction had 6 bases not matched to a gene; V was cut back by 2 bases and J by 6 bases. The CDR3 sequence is CASSLFVGLAGAGELFF. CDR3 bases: TGTGCCAGCAGCTTATTCGTAGGACTAGCGGGGGCCGGGGAGCTGTTTTTT.

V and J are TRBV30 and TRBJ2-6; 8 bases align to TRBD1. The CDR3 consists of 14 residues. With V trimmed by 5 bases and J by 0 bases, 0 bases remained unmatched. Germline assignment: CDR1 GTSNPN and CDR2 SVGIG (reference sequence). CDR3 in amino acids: CAWGQGSGANVLTF. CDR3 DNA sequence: TGTGCCTGGGGACAGGGCTCTGGGGCCAACGTCCTGACTTTC. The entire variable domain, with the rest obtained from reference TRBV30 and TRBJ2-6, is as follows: SQTIHQWPATLVQPVGSPLSLECTVEGTSNPNLYWYRQAAGRGLQLLFYSVGIGQISSEVPQNLSASRPQDRQFILSSKKLLLSDSGFYLCAWGQGSGANVLTFGAGSRLTVL.

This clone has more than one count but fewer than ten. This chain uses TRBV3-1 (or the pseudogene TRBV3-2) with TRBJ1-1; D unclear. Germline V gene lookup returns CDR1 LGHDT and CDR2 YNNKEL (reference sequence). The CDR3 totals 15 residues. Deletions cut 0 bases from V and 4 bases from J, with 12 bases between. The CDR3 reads CASSQDMRLGTEAFF. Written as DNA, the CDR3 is TGTGCCAGCAGCCAAGATATGCGGCTGGGCACTGAAGCTTTCTTT.

For the CDR3, the DNA is TGTGCCAGTAGGGCGAGAGGCGGTGAAAACACCATATATTTT. This sequence encodes CASRARGGENTIYF. The chain combines TRBV19 with TRBJ1-3, with D uncertain. V was shortened by 6 bases and J by 6 bases, with 15 bases between the two germline ends. This CDR3 spans 14 amino acids. CDR1 and CDR2 from the germline V gene are LNHDA and SQIVND (reference sequence).

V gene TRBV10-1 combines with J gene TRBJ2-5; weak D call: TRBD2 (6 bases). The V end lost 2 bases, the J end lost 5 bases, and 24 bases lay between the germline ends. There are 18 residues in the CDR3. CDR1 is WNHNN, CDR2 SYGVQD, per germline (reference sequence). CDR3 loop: CASSEGRREGPHRETQYF. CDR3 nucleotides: TGCGCCAGCAGTGAGGGGAGGAGAGAGGGGCCGCACCGGGAGACCCAGTACTTC.

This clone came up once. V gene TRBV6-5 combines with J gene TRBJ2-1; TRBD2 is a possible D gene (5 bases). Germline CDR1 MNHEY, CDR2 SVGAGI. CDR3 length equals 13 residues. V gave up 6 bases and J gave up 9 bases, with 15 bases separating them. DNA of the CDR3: TGTGCCAGCAGCAAAAAGAGCCGGGGTGAGCAGTTCTTC. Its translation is CASSKKSRGEQFF.

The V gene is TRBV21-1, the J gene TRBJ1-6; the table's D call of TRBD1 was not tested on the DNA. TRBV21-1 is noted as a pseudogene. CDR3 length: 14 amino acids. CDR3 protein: CASSKGQGGSPLHF. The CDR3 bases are TGTGCCAGCAGCAAAGGACAGGGTGGATCACCCCTCCACTTT.

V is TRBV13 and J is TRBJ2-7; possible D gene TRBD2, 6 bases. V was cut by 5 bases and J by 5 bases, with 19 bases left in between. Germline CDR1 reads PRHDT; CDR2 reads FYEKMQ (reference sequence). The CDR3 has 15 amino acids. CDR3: CASSHLWRGENEQYF. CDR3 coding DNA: TGTGCCAGCAGCCACCTATGGCGGGGCGAGAACGAGCAGTACTTC.

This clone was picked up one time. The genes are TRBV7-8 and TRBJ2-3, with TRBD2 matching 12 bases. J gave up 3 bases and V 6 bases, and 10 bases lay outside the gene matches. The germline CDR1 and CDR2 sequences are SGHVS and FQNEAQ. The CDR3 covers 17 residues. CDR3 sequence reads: CASRDAASGGATDTQYF. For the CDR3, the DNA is TGTGCCAGCAGAGACGCGGCTAGCGGGGGGGCAACAGATACGCAGTATTTT.

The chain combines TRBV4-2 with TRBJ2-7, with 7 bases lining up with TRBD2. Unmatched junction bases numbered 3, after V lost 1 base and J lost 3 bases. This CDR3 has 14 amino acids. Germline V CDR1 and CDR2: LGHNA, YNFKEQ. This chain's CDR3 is CASSQAASGYEQYF. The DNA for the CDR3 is TGTGCCAGCAGCCAAGCGGCTAGCGGCTACGAGCAGTACTTC.

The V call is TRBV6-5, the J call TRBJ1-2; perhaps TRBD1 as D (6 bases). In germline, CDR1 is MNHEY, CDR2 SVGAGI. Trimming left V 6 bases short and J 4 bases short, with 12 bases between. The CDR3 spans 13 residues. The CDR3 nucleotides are TGTGCCAGCAGAAAAGGGGGTTTCTATGGCTACACCTTC. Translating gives CASRKGGFYGYTF.

The CDR3 loop is CASSYREPLYGYTF. Here the CDR3 DNA reads TGTGCCAGCAGCTACCGGGAGCCCCTCTATGGCTACACCTTC. J is TRBJ1-2 and V is TRBV5-4, with unresolved D. Germline lookup yields CDR1 SGHNT and CDR2 YYREEE (reference sequence). Trimming pared 3 bases from V and 4 bases from J, leaving 13 bases between. The CDR3 spans 14 residues.

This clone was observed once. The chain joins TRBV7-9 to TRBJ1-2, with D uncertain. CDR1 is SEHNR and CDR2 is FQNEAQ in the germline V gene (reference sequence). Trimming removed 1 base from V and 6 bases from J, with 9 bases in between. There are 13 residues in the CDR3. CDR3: CASSLGAQDGYTF. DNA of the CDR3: TGTGCCAGCAGCTTAGGGGCCCAGGATGGCTACACCTTC.

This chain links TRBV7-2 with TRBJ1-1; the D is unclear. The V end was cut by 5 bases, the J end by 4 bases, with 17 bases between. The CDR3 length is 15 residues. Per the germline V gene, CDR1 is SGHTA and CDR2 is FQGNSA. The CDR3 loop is CASSEGPGAGTEAFF. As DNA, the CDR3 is TGTGCCAGCAGCGAGGGTCCGGGAGCTGGCACTGAAGCTTTCTTT.

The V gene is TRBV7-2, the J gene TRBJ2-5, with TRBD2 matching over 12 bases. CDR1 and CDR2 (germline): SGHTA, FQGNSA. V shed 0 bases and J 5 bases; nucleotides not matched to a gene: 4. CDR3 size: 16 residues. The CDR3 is CASSLALAGGLETQYF. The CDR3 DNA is TGTGCCAGCAGCTTAGCCCTAGCGGGGGGGCTTGAGACCCAGTACTTC.

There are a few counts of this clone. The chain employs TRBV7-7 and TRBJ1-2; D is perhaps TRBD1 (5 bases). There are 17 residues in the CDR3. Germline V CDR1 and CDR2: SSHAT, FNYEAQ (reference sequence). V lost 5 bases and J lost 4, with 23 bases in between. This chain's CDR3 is CASSLPRGSPPGYGYTF. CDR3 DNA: TGTGCCAGCAGCCTCCCTCGGGGGAGTCCCCCAGGCTATGGCTACACCTTC. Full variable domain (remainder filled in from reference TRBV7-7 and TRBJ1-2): GAGVSQSPRYKVTKRGQDVTLRCDPISSHATLYWYQQALGQGPEFLTYFNYEAQPDKSGLPSDRFSAERPEGSISTLTIQRTEQRDSAMYRCASSLPRGSPPGYGYTFGSGTRLTVV.

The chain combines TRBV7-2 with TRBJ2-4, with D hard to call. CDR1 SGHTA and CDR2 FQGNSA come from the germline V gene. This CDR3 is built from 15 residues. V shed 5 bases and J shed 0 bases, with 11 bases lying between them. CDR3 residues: CASSPNIIAKNIQYF. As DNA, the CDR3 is TGTGCCAGCAGCCCGAACATTATAGCCAAAAACATTCAGTACTTC.

The CDR3: CASSPRTSGGAETQYF. CDR3 nucleotides: TGTGCCAGCAGTCCCAGGACTAGCGGGGGGGCCGAGACCCAGTACTTC. The V call is TRBV2, the J call TRBJ2-5; 15 nucleotides align to TRBD2. The V and J ends lost 5 bases and 5 bases, in that order; junction bases with no gene match: 6. Per the germline V gene, CDR1 is SNHLY and CDR2 is FYNNEI. The CDR3 is 16 amino acids.